Sequencing of this TCR beta chain was carried out in a study of regulatory T cells in long-lasting Graves disease. This clonotype has a count of ten or more. The germline V gene has CDR1 MNHEY and CDR2 SMNVEV (reference sequence). V shed 5 bases and J 4 bases; nucleotides not matched to a gene: 7. This CDR3 has 14 residues. As for time point: newly diagnosed GD, antithyroid drugs for less than 3 months. The TCR library was prepared using RNA isolated from PBMCs. iRepertoire HTBI primers and Arm-PCR of CDR3 regions built TCR beta libraries. TCRdb processed the multiplex PCR reads anew with MiXCR; each CDR3 protein has one entry. Counted here are 350,000 to 450,000 distinct CDR3 sequences, approximately 10% occurring once; the ten biggest clones make up about 19%. In addition, the sample was reused for a study of T cells in Graves' hyperthyroidism and ophthalmopathy.

The genes are TRBV27 and TRBJ1-1, with TRBD1 matching 7 bases. The clonotype was recovered from a woman between 18 and 30 years old with Graves disease. The specimen was peripheral blood mononuclear cells (PBMCs), collected at new diagnosis, from a patient treated with antithyroid drugs. CDR3 DNA: TGTGCCAGCAGTATGACGACAGGGATCACTGAAGCTTTCTTT. Encoded protein: CASSMTTGITEAFF.